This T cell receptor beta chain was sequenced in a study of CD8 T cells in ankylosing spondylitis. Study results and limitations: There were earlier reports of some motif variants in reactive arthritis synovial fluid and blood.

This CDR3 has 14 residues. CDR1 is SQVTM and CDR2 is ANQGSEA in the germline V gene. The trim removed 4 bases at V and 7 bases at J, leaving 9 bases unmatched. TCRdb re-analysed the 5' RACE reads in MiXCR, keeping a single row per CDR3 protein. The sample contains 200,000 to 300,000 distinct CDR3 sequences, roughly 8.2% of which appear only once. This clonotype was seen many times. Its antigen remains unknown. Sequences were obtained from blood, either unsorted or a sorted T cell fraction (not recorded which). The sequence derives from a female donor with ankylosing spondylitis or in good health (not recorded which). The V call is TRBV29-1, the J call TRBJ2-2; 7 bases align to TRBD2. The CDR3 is CSVATSRRGGELFF. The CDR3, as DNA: TGCAGCGTTGCGACTAGCCGGAGAGGCGGGGAGCTGTTTTTT.